The source of this T cell receptor (beta chain) is a study of T cells in Graves' hyperthyroidism and ophthalmopathy. Study findings and constraints: The model's output predicted ophthalmopathy at a median of 6.5 months prior to onset.

Ophthalmopathy patients showed a Clinical Activity Score of at least 3, NOSPECS grade of at least 4 and duration under 3 months. Each diagnosis drew on symptoms, thyroxine, TRAb, thyroid ultrasound and orbital computed tomography findings. RNA transcripts served as the template for amplifying TCR beta CDR3 regions. When the TCR CDR3 underwent first-round RT-PCR, the HTBI primer set was used. TCRdb passed the multiplex PCR reads through MiXCR, listing each CDR3 protein once. The table has 200,000 to 250,000 distinct CDR3 sequences, approximately 16% seen once. The length of the CDR3 is 19 residues. With 3 bases clipped from V and 6 bases from J, the junction kept 11 bases outside the gene matches. This clonotype was counted once. Its antigen is not known.

The chain carries TRBV12-3 or TRBV12-4 and TRBJ2-2; 15 positions agree with TRBD2. Sequencing input: blood. The source of this sequence is a woman aged 18-30 years with Graves' ophthalmopathy. The CDR3 reads CASSFGLAGGPRPPGELFF. DNA for the CDR3: TGTGCCAGCAGTTTTGGACTAGCGGGGGGGCCTCGACCACCCGGGGAGCTGTTTTTT.